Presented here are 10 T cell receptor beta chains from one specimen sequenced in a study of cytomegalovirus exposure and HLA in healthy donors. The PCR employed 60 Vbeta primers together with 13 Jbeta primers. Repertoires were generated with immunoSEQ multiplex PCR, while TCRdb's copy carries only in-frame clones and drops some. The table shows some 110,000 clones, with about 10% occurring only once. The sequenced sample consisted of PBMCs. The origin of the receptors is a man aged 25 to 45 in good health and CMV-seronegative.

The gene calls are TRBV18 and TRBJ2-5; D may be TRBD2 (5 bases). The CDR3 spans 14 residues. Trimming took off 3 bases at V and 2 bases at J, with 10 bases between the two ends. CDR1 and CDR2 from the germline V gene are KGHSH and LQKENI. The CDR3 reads CASSPRDPQETQYF. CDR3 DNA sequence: TGTGCCAGCTCACCTCGGGATCCTCAAGAGACCCAGTACTTC.

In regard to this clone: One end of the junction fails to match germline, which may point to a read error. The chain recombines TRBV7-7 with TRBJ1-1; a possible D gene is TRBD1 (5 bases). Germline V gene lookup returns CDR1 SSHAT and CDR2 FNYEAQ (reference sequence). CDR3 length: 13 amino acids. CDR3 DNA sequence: TGTGCTAGCAGCCCGGACATGAACACTGAAGCTTTCTTT. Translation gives CASSPDMNTEAFF.

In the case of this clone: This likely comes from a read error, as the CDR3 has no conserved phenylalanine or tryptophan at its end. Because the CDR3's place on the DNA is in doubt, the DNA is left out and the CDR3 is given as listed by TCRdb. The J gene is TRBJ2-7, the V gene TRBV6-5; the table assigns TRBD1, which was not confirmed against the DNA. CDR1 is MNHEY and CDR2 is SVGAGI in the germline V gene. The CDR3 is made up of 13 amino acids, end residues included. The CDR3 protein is CASSSRQENEKYL.

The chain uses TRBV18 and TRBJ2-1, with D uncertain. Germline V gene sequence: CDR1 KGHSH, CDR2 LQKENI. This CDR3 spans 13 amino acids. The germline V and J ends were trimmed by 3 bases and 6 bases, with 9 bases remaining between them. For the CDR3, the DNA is TGTGCCAGCTCACCCCCGGTGGTCAATGAGCAGTTCTTC. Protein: CASSPPVVNEQFF.

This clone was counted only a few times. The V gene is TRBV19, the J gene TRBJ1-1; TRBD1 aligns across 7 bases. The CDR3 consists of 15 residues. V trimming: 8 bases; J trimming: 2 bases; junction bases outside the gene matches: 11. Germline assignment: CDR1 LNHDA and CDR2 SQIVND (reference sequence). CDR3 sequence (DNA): TGTGCCAGTCGTGTTGGGGACAGACCAAACACTGAAGCTTTCTTT. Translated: CASRVGDRPNTEAFF.

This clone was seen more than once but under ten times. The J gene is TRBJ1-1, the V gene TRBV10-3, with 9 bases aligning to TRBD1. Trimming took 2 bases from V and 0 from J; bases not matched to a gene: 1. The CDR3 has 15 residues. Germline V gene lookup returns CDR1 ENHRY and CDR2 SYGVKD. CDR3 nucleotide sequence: TGTGCCATCAGTGAGGGACAGGGGATGAACACTGAAGCTTTCTTT. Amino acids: CAISEGQGMNTEAFF.

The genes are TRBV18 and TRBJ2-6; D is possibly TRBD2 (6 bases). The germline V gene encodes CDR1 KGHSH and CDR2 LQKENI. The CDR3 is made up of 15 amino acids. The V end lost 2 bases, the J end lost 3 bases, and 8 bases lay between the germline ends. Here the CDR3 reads CASSPNGGGANVLTF. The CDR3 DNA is TGTGCCAGCTCACCAAACGGGGGTGGGGCCAACGTCCTGACTTTC.

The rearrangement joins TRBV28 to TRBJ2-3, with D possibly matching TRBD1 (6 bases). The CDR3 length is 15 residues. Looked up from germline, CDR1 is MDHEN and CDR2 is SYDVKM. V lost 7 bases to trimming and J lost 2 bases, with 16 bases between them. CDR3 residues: CASNLGGEFTDTQYF. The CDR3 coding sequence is TGTGCCAGCAACCTAGGGGGAGAATTCACAGATACGCAGTATTTT. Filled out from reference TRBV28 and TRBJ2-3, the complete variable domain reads DVKVTQSSRYLVKRTGEKVFLECVQDMDHENMFWYRQDPGLGLRLIYFSYDVKMKEKGDIPEGYSVSREKKERFSLILESASTNQTSMYLCASNLGGEFTDTQYFGPGTRLTVL.

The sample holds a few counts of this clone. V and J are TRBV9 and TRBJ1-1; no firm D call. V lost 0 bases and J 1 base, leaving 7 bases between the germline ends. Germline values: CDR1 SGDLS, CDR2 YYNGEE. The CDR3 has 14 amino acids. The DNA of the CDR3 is TGTGCCAGCAGCGTAGGACACCGGAACACTGAAGCTTTCTTT. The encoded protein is CASSVGHRNTEAFF.

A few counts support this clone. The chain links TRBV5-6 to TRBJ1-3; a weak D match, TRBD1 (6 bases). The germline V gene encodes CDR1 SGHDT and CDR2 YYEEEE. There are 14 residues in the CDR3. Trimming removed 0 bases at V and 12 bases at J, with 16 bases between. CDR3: CASSLVGGPPNIYF. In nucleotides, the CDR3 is TGTGCCAGCAGCTTGGTTGGGGGCCCTCCCAACATATATTTT.